The 16 T cell receptor beta chains presented below share a single source sample, sequenced in a study of T cell repertoires in cytomegalovirus infection. TCRdb passed the reads through MiXCR, listing each CDR3 protein once. The sample shows 400,000 to 600,000 distinct CDR3 sequences, about two fifths of them seen only once. Which antigens these TCRs recognize remains unknown. The source material was cultured PBMCs, sampled from culture after CMV antigen stimulation. Every receptor here comes from a human donor in good health (CMV status not recorded). Some clones in this sample may be carry-over from other donors' samples.

The chain links TRBV27 to TRBJ2-7; D is tentatively TRBD1 or TRBD2 (5 bases each). This CDR3 is built from 15 residues. Germline V gene data show CDR1 as MNHEY and CDR2 as SMNVEV (reference sequence). Trimming removed 2 bases at V and 3 bases at J, with 14 bases between. CDR3 sequence (DNA): TGTGCCAGCAGTTTAGCTGGGACGATTAGCTACGAGCAGTACTTC. Translated: CASSLAGTISYEQYF.

This chain connects TRBV7-6 to TRBJ2-3; D call uncertain. The CDR3 loop spans 14 amino acids. V was shortened by 5 bases and J by 4 bases, with 13 bases between the two germline ends. Germline V lookup: CDR1 SGHVS, CDR2 FNYEAQ. This CDR3 reads CASSRIFAPDTQYF. For the CDR3, the DNA is TGTGCCAGCAGCCGTATTTTTGCCCCAGATACGCAGTATTTT.

This sequence joins TRBV5-4 and TRBJ1-3; no clear D. There are 15 residues in the CDR3. The V gene's germline CDR1 is SGHNT and CDR2 YYREEE (reference sequence). V lost 4 bases, J lost 2 bases, and 13 bases lay in between. The CDR3 sequence: CASSQSPATGNTIYF. CDR3 bases: TGTGCCAGCAGCCAATCCCCAGCCACTGGAAACACCATATATTTT.

This chain joins TRBV14 and TRBJ1-1, with TRBD1 identical over 7 bases. The CDR3 has 14 amino acids. Germline lookup yields CDR1 SGHDN and CDR2 FVKESK. J was trimmed by 5 bases and V by 4 bases; bases with no gene match: 7. CDR3: CASSRANRGTEAFF. DNA for the CDR3: TGTGCCAGCAGCCGAGCAAACAGGGGAACTGAAGCTTTCTTT. The full variable domain, with the rest looked up from reference TRBV14 and TRBJ1-1, is EAGVTQFPSHSVIEKGQTVTLRCDPISGHDNLYWYRRVMGKEIKFLLHFVKESKQDESGMPNNRFLAERTGGTYSTLKVQPAELEDSGVYFCASSRANRGTEAFFGQGTRLTVV.

This chain joins TRBV2 and TRBJ1-4; unclear D gene. V lost 7 bases to trimming and J lost 6 bases, with 12 bases between them. The CDR3 totals 13 residues. Looked up from germline, CDR1 is SNHLY and CDR2 is FYNNEI. This chain's CDR3 is CASNARRDEKLFF. For the CDR3, the DNA is TGTGCCAGCAACGCACGGCGGGATGAAAAACTGTTTTTT.

This clonotype was seen a single time. The chain employs TRBV6-6 and TRBJ1-1, with a tentative D call TRBD1 (6 bases). Per the germline V gene, CDR1 is MNHNY and CDR2 is SVGAGI (reference sequence). Trimming took 6 bases from V and 7 from J, leaving 12 bases between them. The length of the CDR3 is 12 residues. CDR3 coding DNA: TGTGCCAGCAGAGACACAGGGCTTGAAGCTTTCTTT. Translated, it gives CASRDTGLEAFF.

The gene calls are TRBV19 and TRBJ1-5; possibly TRBD1 for D (5 bases). The germline V gene encodes CDR1 LNHDA and CDR2 SQIVND (reference sequence). CDR3 size: 13 residues. Trimming stripped 5 bases from V and 5 bases from J, with 10 bases between. The CDR3, as DNA: TGTGCCAGTAGTTGGGGGAGCGATCAGCCCCAGCATTTT. Amino acid sequence: CASSWGSDQPQHF.

The V gene is TRBV12-3 or TRBV12-4, the J gene TRBJ2-7; the D gene is possibly TRBD1 (6 bases). The CDR3 consists of 16 residues. V was trimmed by 6 bases and J by 2 bases, leaving 20 bases between them. The CDR3: CASSPVFQGSPYEQYF. The CDR3 coding sequence is TGTGCCAGCAGCCCAGTATTCCAGGGGTCCCCCTACGAGCAGTACTTC.

This clonotype has a handful of counts. The gene calls are TRBV7-9 and TRBJ2-1; D remains ambiguous. The germline V gene has CDR1 SEHNR and CDR2 FQNEAQ (reference sequence). V lost 4 bases to trimming and J lost 8 bases, with 9 bases between them. This CDR3 contains 12 residues. This CDR3 is CASSSEFDEQFF. Here the CDR3 DNA reads TGTGCCAGCAGCTCAGAGTTCGATGAGCAGTTCTTC.

On this clonotype: One junction end does not reproduce the germline sequence, and a read error may be involved. The chain joins TRBV11-2 to TRBJ2-7; 9 bases are shared with TRBD1. Germline V gene lookup returns CDR1 SGHAT and CDR2 FQNNGV. This CDR3 is built from 15 residues. The CDR3 sequence: CASSYGQGNPYEQYF. CDR3 nucleotide sequence: TGCGCCAGCAGCTACGGACAGGGGAACCCGTACGAGCAGTACTTC. Using reference TRBV11-2 and TRBJ2-7 for the parts outside the CDR3, the full variable domain is EAGVAQSPRYKIIEKRQSVAFWCNPISGHATLYWYQQILGQGPKLLIQFQNNGVVDDSQLPKDRFSAERLKGVDSTLKIQPAKLEDSAVYLCASSYGQGNPYEQYFGPGTRLTVT.

The chain has TRBV3-1 and TRBJ1-2; 8 nucleotides align to TRBD1. CDR1 is LGHDT and CDR2 is YNNKEL in the germline V gene (reference sequence). This CDR3 region has 17 residues. J lost 6 bases, V lost 0 bases, and 12 bases had no gene match. The CDR3, as DNA: TGTGCCAGCAGCCAAGAGGTTGGGACAGGTAGGACGCATGGCTACACCTTC. It is translated as CASSQEVGTGRTHGYTF.

This clonotype was seen ten or more times. V gene TRBV7-2 combines with J gene TRBJ2-7, with unresolved D. Trimming took 5 bases from V and 6 from J, leaving 17 bases between them. CDR1 and CDR2 from the germline V gene are SGHTA and FQGNSA. The CDR3 consists of 14 residues. CDR3 protein: CASSPLVWFSEQYF. CDR3 nucleotides: TGTGCCAGCAGCCCCCTGGTGTGGTTTTCCGAGCAGTACTTC.

This sequence joins TRBV4-1 and TRBJ1-3; D call uncertain. CDR3 length: 14 amino acids. Germline V gene lookup returns CDR1 MGHRA and CDR2 YSYEKL. The V end lost 8 bases, the J end lost 3 bases, and 14 bases lay between the germline ends. CDR3 coding DNA: TGCGCCAGCTCGGTACTGCTGTTTGGAAACACCATATATTTT. It yields the protein CASSVLLFGNTIYF.

The chain couples TRBV7-2 to TRBJ2-7; 9 bases are shared with TRBD2. The CDR3 is 18 amino acids. V was clipped by 0 bases and J by 1 base; unmatched bases: 10. Germline V lookup: CDR1 SGHTA, CDR2 FQGNSA. DNA of the CDR3: TGTGCCAGCAGCTTAGCCGCGGGGGGGAGTATAGGTTCCTACGAGCAGTACTTC. This codes for CASSLAAGGSIGSYEQYF.

This clonotype has a count of ten or more. The chain joins TRBV12-3 or TRBV12-4 to TRBJ1-4; D perhaps matches TRBD1 (5 bases). There are 16 residues in the CDR3. V lost 6 bases and J lost 4, with 18 bases in between. CDR3 sequence reads: CASSNLKTDYNEKLFF. For the CDR3, the DNA is TGTGCCAGCAGCAACCTCAAGACAGACTATAATGAAAAACTGTTTTTT.

This chain connects TRBV5-1 to TRBJ2-2; unclear D gene. Trimming removed 0 bases at V and 7 bases at J, with 10 bases between. The V gene's germline CDR1 is SGHRS and CDR2 YFSETQ. CDR3 size: 14 residues. CDR3 bases: TGCGCCAGCAGCTTGGAGGGCCCCGACGGGGAGCTGTTTTTT. It translates to CASSLEGPDGELFF.